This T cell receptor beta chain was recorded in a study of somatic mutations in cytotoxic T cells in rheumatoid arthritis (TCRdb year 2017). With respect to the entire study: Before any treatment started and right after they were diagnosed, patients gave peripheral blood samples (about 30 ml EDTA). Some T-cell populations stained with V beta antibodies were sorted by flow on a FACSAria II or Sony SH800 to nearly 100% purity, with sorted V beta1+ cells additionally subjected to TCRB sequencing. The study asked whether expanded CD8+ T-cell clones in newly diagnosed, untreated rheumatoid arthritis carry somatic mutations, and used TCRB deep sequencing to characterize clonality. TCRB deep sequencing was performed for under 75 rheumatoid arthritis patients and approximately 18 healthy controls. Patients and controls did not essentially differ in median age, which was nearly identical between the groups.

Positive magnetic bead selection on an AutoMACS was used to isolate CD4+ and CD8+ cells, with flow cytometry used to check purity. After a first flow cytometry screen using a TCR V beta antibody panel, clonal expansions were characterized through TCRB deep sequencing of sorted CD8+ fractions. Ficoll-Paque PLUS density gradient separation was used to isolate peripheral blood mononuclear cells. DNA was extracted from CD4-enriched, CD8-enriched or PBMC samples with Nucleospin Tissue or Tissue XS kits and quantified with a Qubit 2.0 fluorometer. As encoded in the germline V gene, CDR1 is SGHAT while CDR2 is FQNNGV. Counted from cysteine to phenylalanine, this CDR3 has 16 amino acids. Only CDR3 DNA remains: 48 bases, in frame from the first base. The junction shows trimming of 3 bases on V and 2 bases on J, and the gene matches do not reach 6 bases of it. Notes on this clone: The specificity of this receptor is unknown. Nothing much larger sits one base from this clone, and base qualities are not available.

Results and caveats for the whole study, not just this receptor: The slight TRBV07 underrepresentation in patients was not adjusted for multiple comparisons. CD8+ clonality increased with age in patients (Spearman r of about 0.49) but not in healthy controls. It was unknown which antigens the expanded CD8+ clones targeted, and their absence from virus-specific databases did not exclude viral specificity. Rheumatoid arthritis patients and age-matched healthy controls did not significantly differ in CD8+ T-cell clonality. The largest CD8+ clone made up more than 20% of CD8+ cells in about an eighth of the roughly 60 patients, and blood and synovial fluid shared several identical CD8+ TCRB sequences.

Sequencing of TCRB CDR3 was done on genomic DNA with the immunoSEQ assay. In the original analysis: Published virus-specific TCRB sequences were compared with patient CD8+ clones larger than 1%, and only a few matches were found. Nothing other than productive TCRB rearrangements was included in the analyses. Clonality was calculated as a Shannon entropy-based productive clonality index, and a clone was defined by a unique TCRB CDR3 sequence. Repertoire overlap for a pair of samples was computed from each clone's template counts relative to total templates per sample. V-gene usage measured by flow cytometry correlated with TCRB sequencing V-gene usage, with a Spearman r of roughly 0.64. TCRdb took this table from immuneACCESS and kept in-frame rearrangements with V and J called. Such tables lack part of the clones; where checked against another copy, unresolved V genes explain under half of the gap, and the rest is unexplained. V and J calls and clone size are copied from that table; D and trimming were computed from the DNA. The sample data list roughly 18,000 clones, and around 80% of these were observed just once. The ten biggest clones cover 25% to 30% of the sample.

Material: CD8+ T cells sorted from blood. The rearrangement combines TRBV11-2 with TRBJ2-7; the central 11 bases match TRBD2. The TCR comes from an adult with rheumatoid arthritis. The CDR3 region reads CASSFWGSGGAYEQYF. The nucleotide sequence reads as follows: TGTGCCAGCAGCTTCTGGGGTAGCGGGGGGGCCTACGAGCAGTACTTC.